These 16 T cell receptor beta chains were all obtained from the same sample, sequenced in a study of molecular identifiers for immune sequencing clone quantification. TCRdb re-analysed the PCR reads in MiXCR, keeping a single row per CDR3 protein. Among roughly 630,000 distinct CDR3 sequences listed, about 25% were seen once. Sequenced: naive CD8+ T cells from blood, with Jurkat cell RNA spiked in. The subset is: FACS-sorted CD8+CD4-CCR7+CD45RA+ naive T cells. The receptors originated from a human donor in good health. Some libraries in this study had Jurkat cell RNA spiked in.

The chain uses TRBV6-5 and TRBJ1-1, with a weak D call TRBD1 (5 bases). Deletions cut 2 bases from V and 4 bases from J, with 17 bases between. This CDR3 spans 16 amino acids. Looked up from germline, CDR1 is MNHEY and CDR2 is SVGAGI. Written as DNA, the CDR3 is TGTGCCAGCAGTTACGATTGGGGAGGGGTATCCACTGAAGCTTTCTTT. Its protein product is CASSYDWGGVSTEAFF.

This chain uses TRBV30 with TRBJ1-2; D not resolved. The CDR3 has 13 amino acids. From germline, CDR1 is GTSNPN and CDR2 SVGIG (reference sequence). V lost 0 bases and J lost 4, with 9 bases in between. The CDR3 bases are TGTGCCTGGAGTGTAGGCGGCGGCTATGGCTACACCTTC. It specifies CAWSVGGGYGYTF.

This clonotype has only a few counts. At one end the junction does not follow the germline gene, possibly because of a read error. The rearrangement links TRBV27 to TRBJ2-1; D gene unclear. CDR1 and CDR2 from the germline V gene are MNHEY and SMNVEV (reference sequence). This CDR3 region has 12 residues. The DNA for the CDR3 is TGTGCCTGCAGTTTATCCTTCGATGAGCAGGTCTTC. This translates into CACSLSFDEQVF.

This clonotype has ten or more counts. The DNA of the CDR3 is TGTGCCAGCAGGGATAACAGGGGACCGACCTACGAGCAGTACTTC. It codes for CASRDNRGPTYEQYF. The V gene is TRBV6-5, the J gene TRBJ2-7; 7 bases map to TRBD1. J lost 2 bases, V lost 6 bases, and 10 bases had no gene match. Germline CDR1 reads MNHEY; CDR2 reads SVGAGI. The CDR3 sequence is 15 residues long.

This clonotype was observed a handful of times. The chain employs TRBV11-2 and TRBJ1-1, with 7 bases lining up with TRBD1. The germline CDR1 and CDR2 sequences are SGHAT and FQNNGV. The CDR3 sequence is 14 residues long. Germline trimming cut 5 bases from V and 0 bases from J; bases unmatched to any gene: 3. The CDR3 DNA follows: TGTGCCAGCAGCGTACAGGGGATGAACACTGAAGCTTTCTTT. Amino acids: CASSVQGMNTEAFF.

The chain uses TRBV7-9 and TRBJ1-1; weak D call: TRBD1 (6 bases). The germline V gene encodes CDR1 SEHNR and CDR2 FQNEAQ (reference sequence). The CDR3 runs to 18 residues. Trimming cost V 4 bases and J 1 base, with 22 bases left between them. CDR3 nucleotide sequence: TGTGCCAGCAGCTCGGTTGGGATCACACCCAGGGGGAACACTGAAGCTTTCTTT. This translates into CASSSVGITPRGNTEAFF.

This chain connects TRBV6-6 to TRBJ2-2; TRBD1 agrees at 8 bases. Germline CDR1 reads MNHNY; CDR2 reads SVGAGI (reference sequence). The ends lost 2 bases at V and 4 bases at J; junction bases unmatched: 3. The CDR3 sequence is 15 residues long. The CDR3 loop reads CASSYLDRATGELFF. The CDR3 DNA reads TGTGCCAGCAGTTACCTGGACAGGGCCACCGGGGAGCTGTTTTTT.

There are a few counts of this clonotype. CDR3 sequence reads: CASSLQGSSYEQYF. The CDR3 nucleotides read TGTGCCAGCAGTTTGCAGGGAAGCTCCTACGAGCAGTACTTC. The genes are TRBV27 and TRBJ2-7; TRBD1 might be the D (5 bases). CDR1 is MNHEY, CDR2 SMNVEV, per germline (reference sequence). The CDR3 length is 14 residues. Trimming shortened V by 3 bases and J by 0 bases, and 9 bases separated the two germline ends.

This clonotype was seen a single time. At one end, the junction sequence differs from germline, possibly due to a read error. V is TRBV5-1 and J is TRBJ2-1; the D gene is possibly TRBD2 (6 bases). Germline-derived CDR1 and CDR2 are SGHRS and YFSETQ. This CDR3 is built from 13 residues. This CDR3 reads CASSMDYYNEQSF. CDR3 coding DNA: TGCGCCAGCAGCATGGACTACTACAATGAGCAGTCCTTC.

Turning to this clonotype: A read error may account for a junction end that differs from germline. This CDR3 reads CASSLVGGEEIQYF. CDR3 sequence (DNA): TGTGCCAGCAGCTTAGTAGGGGGGGAAGAGATCCAGTACTTC. The chain combines TRBV7-9 with TRBJ2-5; a possible D gene is TRBD2 (7 bases). CDR3 length: 14 amino acids. Germline CDR1 is SEHNR and CDR2 is FQNEAQ (reference sequence).

With respect to this clonotype: This may arise from a read error, as a much more abundant clone is one base away. The chain links TRBV5-5 to TRBJ1-1, with 8 bases aligning to TRBD1. Germline assignment: CDR1 SGHKS and CDR2 YYEKEE (reference sequence). The CDR3 totals 17 residues. CDR3 nucleotide sequence: TGTGCCAGCAGCCCGGGCCAGGGGGCGCGGGGGAACACTGATGCTTTCTTT. Translating gives CASSPGQGARGNTDAFF. The variable domain in full, completed from reference TRBV5-5 and TRBJ1-1, reads DAGVTQSPTHLIKTRGQQVTLRCSPISGHKSVSWYQQVLGQGPQFIFQYYEKEERGRGNFPDRFSARQFPNYSSELNVNALLLGDSALYLCASSPGQGARGNTDAFFGQGTRLTVV.

V usage is TRBV20-1 and J usage is TRBJ2-7, with 9 bases lining up with TRBD2. The ends lost 2 bases at V and 6 bases at J; junction bases unmatched: 11. The CDR3 is made up of 15 amino acids. Looked up from germline, CDR1 is DFQATT and CDR2 is SNEGSKA (reference sequence). The CDR3 spells CSARPSGVPVLEQYF. CDR3 DNA sequence: TGCAGTGCTAGACCTAGCGGGGTGCCGGTCCTCGAGCAGTACTTC.

With regard to this clonotype: Since a much larger clone is just one base distant, this may be a read error. This chain uses TRBV4-3 with TRBJ1-1; maybe TRBD1 (6 bases). The germline V gene has CDR1 LGHNA and CDR2 YSLEER. CDR3 length: 16 amino acids. The CDR3 loop reads CARSQGLRGLNTEAFF. CDR3 coding DNA: TGCGCCCGCAGCCAAGGTCTGCGGGGGCTGAACACTGAAGCTTTCTTT.

V gene TRBV7-2 combines with J gene TRBJ2-7, with D uncertain. The CDR3 is 13 residues long. Looked up from germline, CDR1 is SGHTA and CDR2 is FQGNSA. Trimming left V 6 bases short and J 6 bases short, with 15 bases between. For the CDR3, the DNA is TGTGCCAGCAGTGACCCCCCGGGCGTCGAGCAGTACTTC. Protein sequence: CASSDPPGVEQYF. Full variable domain (rest looked up from reference TRBV7-2 and TRBJ2-7): GAGVSQSPSNKVTEKGKDVELRCDPISGHTALYWYRQSLGQGLEFLIYFQGNSAPDKSGLPSDRFSAERTGGSVSTLTIQRTQQEDSAVYLCASSDPPGVEQYFGPGTRLTVT.

As regards this clonotype: Being one base from a much bigger clone, this may be a read error. V is TRBV20-1 and J is TRBJ2-7, with 8 bases matching TRBD2. This CDR3 region has 14 residues. V lost 0 bases, J lost 6 bases, and 7 bases stayed unmatched. The V gene's germline CDR1 is DFQATT and CDR2 SNEGSKA (reference sequence). The CDR3 nucleotides read TGCAGTGCTAGAGACGGGGGGGGCGGCTGCGAGCAGTACTTC. Protein: CSARDGGGGCEQYF.

In its sample, this clonotype was seen many times. This chain joins TRBV5-4 and TRBJ2-4; 7 nucleotides match TRBD1. The CDR3 extends over 15 amino acids. After removal of 3 bases from V and 5 bases from J, the junction contained 8 bases not matched to a gene. Germline V gene data show CDR1 as SGHNT and CDR2 as YYREEE (reference sequence). In DNA, the CDR3 is TGTGCCAGCAGCTATATAGGGGGCTTCGAAAACATTCAGTACTTC. Translating gives CASSYIGGFENIQYF. Combining the CDR3 with reference TRBV5-4 and TRBJ2-4 gives the whole variable domain ETGVTQSPTHLIKTRGQQVTLRCSSQSGHNTVSWYQQALGQGPQFIFQYYREEENGRGNFPPRFSGLQFPNYSSELNVNALELDDSALYLCASSYIGGFENIQYFGAGTRLSVL.